This T cell receptor (beta chain) derives from a study of CD8 T cells in Susac syndrome. Turning to the study itself: Susac syndrome patients were untreated, on corticosteroids with some adding intravenous immunoglobulin, or on intravenous immunoglobulin only. Study-wide points: As acknowledged by the study, its TCR sequencing and HLA analysis included a relatively small number of individuals.

About this clonotype: Its antigen remains unidentified.

The RNA, roughly 0.45 to 1 ug, was put through reverse transcription using random hexamers. Across 54 Vbeta and 13 Jbeta, TCR beta CDR3 was amplified with immunoSEQ multiplex PCR. TCRdb re-analysed the immunoSEQ multiplex PCR reads in MiXCR, keeping a single row per CDR3 protein. The sample consists of 100,000 to 150,000 distinct CDR3 sequences, over 85% of them appearing once. Trimming took 0 bases from V and 5 from J; bases not matched to a gene: 8. The CDR3 is 17 residues long. Germline CDR1 LNHNV, CDR2 YYDKDF (reference sequence). Sequenced input: CD8+ T cells from PBMCs. The receptor was isolated from a human donor with Susac syndrome. V and J are TRBV15 and TRBJ2-1; 9 positions match TRBD2. CDR3 sequence (DNA): TGTGCCACCAGCAGAGATCTGCGGACTAGCGACGACAATGAGCAGTTCTTC. Its translation: CATSRDLRTSDDNEQFF. The full variable domain, its missing parts supplied by reference TRBV15 and TRBJ2-1, is DAMVIQNPRYQVTQFGKPVTLSCSQTLNHNVMYWYQQKSSQAPKLLFHYYDKDFNNEADTPDNFQSRRPNTSFCFLDIRSPGLGDTAMYLCATSRDLRTSDDNEQFFGPGTRLTVL.